The source of this T cell receptor beta chain is a study of blood T cell repertoires in COVID-19. Overall study context: Sites across the United States, Italy and Spain contributed samples from acute and convalescent COVID-19. Sources were T cells, B-cell-depleted T cells, or PBMCs; the material itself was cDNA or gDNA.

Original data processing: Amplification of reference gene primers provided the estimated nucleated cell counts. The table came from immunoSEQ multiplex PCR; TCRdb's copy has only in-frame clones and leaves some out. Clonal size and the V and J genes are those of that table, whereas D and trimming came from the DNA. Found here are just over 150,000 clones, 80% to 90% of them singletons; the top ten hold nearly 10%. The junction had 9 bases not matched to a gene; V was cut back by 4 bases and J by 2 bases. This CDR3 contains 16 residues. Germline V gene sequence: CDR1 SGDLS, CDR2 YYNGEE. This clonotype was sampled from a woman in her fifties or sixties with acute or convalescent COVID-19. Sequencing was done on a sample of peripheral blood. The chain combines TRBV9 with TRBJ2-7; TRBD1 agrees at 10 bases. Here the CDR3 reads CASSRGTGVPTYEQYF. The CDR3 nucleotides are TGTGCCAGCAGCCGAGGGACAGGGGTGCCCACCTACGAGCAGTACTTC.